These 14 T cell receptor beta chains share one sample of origin, sequenced in a study of blood T cells in healthy people across ages. A second about 7 to 11 cycle PCR used barcoded and J-beta primers. TCRdb ran MiXCR on the 5' RACE reads and lists one entry per CDR3 protein. The repertoire includes hundreds of thousands of distinct CDR3 sequences, approximately 31% of them detected once, and 15% sits in the top ten. Input material: blood. These receptors were taken from a woman older than 75 in good health.

This clonotype was counted between two and nine times. The V call is TRBV12-3 or TRBV12-4, the J call TRBJ2-2; no definite D call. The V and J ends lost 2 bases and 6 bases respectively, with 7 bases between them. This CDR3 is built from 13 residues. The CDR3 sequence: CASSLIRSGELFF. The CDR3, as DNA: TGTGCCAGCAGTTTAATTAGGTCCGGGGAGCTGTTTTTT.

There are a few counts of this clonotype. One end of the junction is discordant with germline, which a read error may explain. The chain has TRBV12-3 or TRBV12-4 and TRBJ2-3, with 7 bases matching TRBD2. The CDR3 has 14 amino acids. The CDR3: CASSLLAEADAQYF. CDR3 in DNA: TGTGCCAGCAGTTTACTAGCGGAGGCAGATGCGCAGTATTTT.

This clonotype was counted at least ten times. CDR3 bases: TGTGCCAGCAGTTATGACAGGGCCTATGGCTACACCTTC. It codes for CASSYDRAYGYTF. The chain has TRBV2 and TRBJ1-2, with 7 bases aligning to TRBD1. J lost 4 bases, V lost 5 bases, and 4 bases had no gene match. CDR1 and CDR2 (germline): SNHLY, FYNNEI. The CDR3 runs to 13 residues. The full variable domain, rest sourced from reference TRBV2 and TRBJ1-2, is EPEVTQTPSHQVTQMGQEVILRCVPISNHLYFYWYRQILGQKVEFLVSFYNNEISEKSEIFDDQFSVERPDGSNFTLKIRSTKLEDSAMYFCASSYDRAYGYTFGSGTRLTVV.

The rearrangement links TRBV29-1 to TRBJ2-7; 7 bases are shared with TRBD1. Germline CDR1 and CDR2: SQVTM and ANQGSEA. The CDR3 consists of 14 residues. The trim removed 4 bases at V and 0 bases at J, leaving 6 bases unmatched. For the CDR3, the DNA is TGCAGCGTTGCCGGACAGGATTTCTCCTACGAGCAGTACTTC. It codes for CSVAGQDFSYEQYF.

Note on this clonotype: This may come from a read error, since a much larger clone is one base off. V usage is TRBV6-5 and J usage is TRBJ2-7; D not resolved. V lost 11 bases and J lost 0, with 14 bases in between. Germline CDR1 is MNHEY and CDR2 is SVGAGI. This CDR3 has 13 residues. The chain's CDR3 is CACKRPSSYEQYF. CDR3 DNA: TGTGCCTGCAAAAGGCCAAGCTCCTACGAGCAGTACTTC.

In its sample, this clonotype was seen many times. V gene TRBV20-1 combines with J gene TRBJ2-1; maybe TRBD2 (6 bases). Per the germline V gene, CDR1 is DFQATT and CDR2 is SNEGSKA (reference sequence). The CDR3 loop spans 12 amino acids. Trimming pared 5 bases from V and 13 bases from J, leaving 18 bases between. This CDR3 is CSAPIMAGPQFF. As DNA, the CDR3 is TGCAGTGCTCCTATAATGGCGGGGCCTCAGTTCTTC.

This chain uses TRBV7-2 with TRBJ2-7, with 13 bases fitting TRBD2. V lost 3 bases to trimming and J lost 0 bases; unmatched junction nucleotides: 8. The CDR3 length is 18 residues. Germline CDR1 and CDR2: SGHTA and FQGNSA. The CDR3 region has the DNA TGTGCCAGCAGCTTGTCCGGGACTAGCGGGGCGTCCTCCTACGAGCAGTACTTC. This encodes CASSLSGTSGASSYEQYF.

Worth noting for this clonotype: One base away lies a much larger clone, so this may be a sequencing read error. The genes are TRBV28 and TRBJ1-2, with D hard to call. The CDR3 runs 14 residues. The germline V gene encodes CDR1 MDHEN and CDR2 SYDVKM. CDR3 in DNA: TGTGCCAGCAGCCGTCTTGATCTTAACTATGGCCACACCTTC. Encoded protein: CASSRLDLNYGHTF.

Regarding this clonotype: A read error may explain this, as a much larger clone is one base away. This chain connects TRBV6-2 or TRBV6-3 to TRBJ2-5, with D unresolved. V lost 2 bases to trimming and J lost 11 bases, with 18 bases between them. The germline CDR1 and CDR2 sequences are MNHEY and SVGEGT. The CDR3 length is 14 residues. The CDR3 spells CASSYRAVVNEQYF. The CDR3 region has the DNA TGTGCCAGCAGTTACCGGGCGGTGGTAAATGAGCAGTACTTC.

In its sample, this clonotype was seen a few times. This sequence joins TRBV18 and TRBJ1-1; the D gene is possibly TRBD1 (6 bases). The V end lost 1 base, the J end lost 11 bases, and 20 bases lay between the germline ends. Germline V gives CDR1 KGHSH, CDR2 LQKENI. CDR3 length: 15 residues. This CDR3 is CASSPQGFRRQGAFF. The DNA of the CDR3 is TGTGCCAGCTCACCACAAGGATTTAGAAGGCAGGGGGCTTTCTTT.

In this sample, this clonotype turned up many times. The rearrangement uses TRBV7-8 and TRBJ2-6, with 7 bases aligning to TRBD1. V lost 5 bases, J lost 0 bases, and 7 bases stayed unmatched. CDR3 size: 17 residues. CDR1 and CDR2 from the germline V gene are SGHVS and FQNEAQ. Written as DNA, the CDR3 is TGTGCCAGCAGCCCTCGGACAGGTCTCTCTGGGGCCAACGTCCTGACTTTC. The encoded protein is CASSPRTGLSGANVLTF.

A word on this clonotype: A much larger clone sits a single nucleotide away, making a read error possible. The chain is built from TRBV24-1 and TRBJ2-5; D possibly corresponds to TRBD2 (6 bases). The CDR3 contains 12 residues. With 11 bases removed from V and 4 bases from J, the gap between germline ends came to 13 bases. CDR1 KGHDR and CDR2 SFDVKD come from the germline V gene. Written as DNA, the CDR3 is TGTGCCAGTGACGGAGGGCGAGAGACCCAGTACTTC. Translated, it gives CASDGGRETQYF.

This rearrangement joins TRBV5-1 to TRBJ2-6, with a tentative D call TRBD1 (5 bases). Per germline, CDR1 SGHRS and CDR2 YFSETQ. Trimming shortened V by 4 bases and J by 4 bases, and 21 bases separated the two germline ends. CDR3 length: 18 residues. Here the CDR3 reads CASSRPDTLQKGANVLTF. Written as DNA, the CDR3 is TGCGCCAGCAGCCGCCCGGACACCCTTCAGAAGGGGGCCAACGTCCTGACTTTC.

The chain employs TRBV20-1 and TRBJ2-3; TRBD2 is a possible D gene (7 bases). Germline V lookup: CDR1 DFQATT, CDR2 SNEGSKA (reference sequence). V lost 3 bases to trimming and J lost 4 bases, with 11 bases between them. The CDR3 covers 13 residues. CDR3 sequence: CSARGGGPDTQYF. The CDR3 bases are TGCAGTGCTAGGGGGGGGGGCCCAGATACGCAGTATTTT.